The present TCR beta chain was sequenced within a study of T cell responses to AZD1222 COVID-19 vaccine. Study-level points and caveats: A reported finding is that nearly half of spike-specific TCRs target unmutated variant regions.

Trimming removed 3 bases at V and 0 bases at J, with 7 bases between. Germline CDR1 reads KGHDR; CDR2 reads SFDVKD. The CDR3 sequence is 14 residues long. The assay was immunoSEQ multiplex PCR, and TCRdb's table has in-frame clones only and misses some. Of 98,000 or so clones listed, approximately 89% are singletons. In regard to this clone: Its cognate antigen is unknown.

The sequences come from peripheral blood, collected on day 0 of AZD1222 vaccination. This TCR came from an adult in good health. The rearrangement joins TRBV24-1 to TRBJ2-5; D perhaps matches TRBD1 (5 bases). This CDR3 is CATSDNRNQETQYF. In DNA, the CDR3 is TGTGCCACCAGTGATAACAGGAACCAAGAGACCCAGTACTTC.